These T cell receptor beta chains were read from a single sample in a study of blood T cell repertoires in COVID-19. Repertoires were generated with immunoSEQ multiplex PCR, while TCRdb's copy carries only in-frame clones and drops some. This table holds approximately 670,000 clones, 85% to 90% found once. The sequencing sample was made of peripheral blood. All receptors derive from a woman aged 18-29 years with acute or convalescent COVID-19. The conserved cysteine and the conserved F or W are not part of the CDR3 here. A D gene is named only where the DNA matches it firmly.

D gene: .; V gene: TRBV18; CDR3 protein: ASSPRGRHMNTEAF
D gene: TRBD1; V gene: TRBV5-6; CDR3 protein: ASSLAQGAYYGYT
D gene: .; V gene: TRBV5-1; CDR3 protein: ASSPRDQIQETQY
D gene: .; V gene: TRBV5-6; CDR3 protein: ASSWGRTDQETQY
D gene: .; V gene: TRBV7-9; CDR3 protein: ASSFSDEGQF
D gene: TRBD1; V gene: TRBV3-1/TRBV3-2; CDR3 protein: ASSQDPGGTGELF
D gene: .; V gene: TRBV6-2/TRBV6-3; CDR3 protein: ASSTRGNTEAF
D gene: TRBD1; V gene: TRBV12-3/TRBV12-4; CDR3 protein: ASSLVQGLGYT
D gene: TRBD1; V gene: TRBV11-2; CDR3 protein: ASSFGTGVSPLH
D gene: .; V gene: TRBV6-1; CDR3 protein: ASSDGRALHKNTEAF
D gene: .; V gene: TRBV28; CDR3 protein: ASSLPVDYGYT
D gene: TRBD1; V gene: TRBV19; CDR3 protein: ASSIKGQGNYGYT
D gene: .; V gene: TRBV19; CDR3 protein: ASSPDRRNLYGYT
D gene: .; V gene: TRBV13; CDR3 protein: ASSLGPGQGGTDTQY
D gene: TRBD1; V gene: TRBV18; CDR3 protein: ASSPRRDRDSPLH
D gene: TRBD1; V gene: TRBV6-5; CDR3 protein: ASSYQPDRGQPL
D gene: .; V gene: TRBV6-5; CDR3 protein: ASSYRTSAEAF
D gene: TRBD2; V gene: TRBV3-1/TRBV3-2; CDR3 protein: ASSLGTTSDTQY
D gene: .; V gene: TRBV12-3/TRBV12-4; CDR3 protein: ASRPRENTEAF
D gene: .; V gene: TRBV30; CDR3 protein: AWGRGDQPQH
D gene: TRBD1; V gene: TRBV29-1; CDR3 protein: SGTGTGSNGYT
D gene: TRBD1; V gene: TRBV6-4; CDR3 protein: ASSEGTGNQETQY
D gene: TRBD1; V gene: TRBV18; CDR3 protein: ASSPGTALNTGELF
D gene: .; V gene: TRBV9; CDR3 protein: ASSVGGFVGQPQH
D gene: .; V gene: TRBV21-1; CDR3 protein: ASSPREDRSTDTQY
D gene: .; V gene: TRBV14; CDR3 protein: ASSRPSTDTQY
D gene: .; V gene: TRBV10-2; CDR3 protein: ASRSPGYREKLF
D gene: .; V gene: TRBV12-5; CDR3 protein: ASGTAGSTDTQY
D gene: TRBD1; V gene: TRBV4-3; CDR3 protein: ASSQRTGPFYGYT
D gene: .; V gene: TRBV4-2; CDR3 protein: ASSPQGANYGYT
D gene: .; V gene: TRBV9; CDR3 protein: ASSETAITEAF
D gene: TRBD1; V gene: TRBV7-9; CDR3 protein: ASSLGTGVHEQY
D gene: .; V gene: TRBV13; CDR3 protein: ASSMATDNSYEQY